This T cell receptor beta chain comes out of a study of technical replicates of blood from several donors. Generated by immunoSEQ multiplex PCR, the TCRdb table keeps only in-frame clones and is missing some. Seen here are tens of thousands of clones, 90% to 95% observed once, and the top ten hold 0.38%. CDR1 KGHSH and CDR2 LQKENI come from the germline V gene. Trimming took off 1 base at V and 6 bases at J, with 13 bases between the two ends. The CDR3 loop spans 15 amino acids. The source of this sequence is a human donor in good health. The chain uses TRBV18 and TRBJ2-1, with D possibly matching TRBD1 (5 bases). The specimen sequenced was T cells isolated from PBMCs. The CDR3 region is CASSPQQAEFNEQFF. CDR3 sequence (DNA): TGTGCCAGCTCACCACAACAGGCCGAGTTCAATGAGCAGTTCTTC. Filled out from reference TRBV18 and TRBJ2-1, the complete variable domain reads NAGVMQNPRHLVRRRGQEARLRCSPMKGHSHVYWYRQLPEEGLKFMVYLQKENIIDESGMPKERFSAEFPKEGPSILRIQQVVRGDSAAYFCASSPQQAEFNEQFFGPGTRLTVL.